A single T cell receptor (beta chain) is shown here with its context. Its antigen is unidentified. Germline trimming cut 4 bases from V and 5 bases from J; bases unmatched to any gene: 10. This CDR3 region has 15 residues. Germline V gene data show CDR1 as SGHRS and CDR2 as YFSETQ. This sample was included in a study of T cell responses to AZD1222 COVID-19 vaccine. Whole-study results and caveats: A rise in Spike-specific TCR breadth and depth followed two AZD1222 doses. Spike-wide coverage was observed for vaccine-associated CD4 TCRs, with dominant responses at 160-218 and 743-854. Clonal diversity may have been underestimated, and the donors were mostly white British, with more females than males.

Assay used: immunoSEQ multiplex PCR; TCRdb lists only in-frame clones, some missing. The sample records approximately 67,000 clones, about 80% being singletons. The origin of this receptor is an adult who received the AZD1222 COVID-19 vaccine. Sequencing was performed on peripheral blood, taken 28 days after the second AZD1222 dose. The chain recombines TRBV5-1 with TRBJ2-7, with TRBD1 matching over 9 bases. CDR3 sequence: CASSLGDREIHEQYF. CDR3 DNA sequence: TGCGCCAGCAGCCTGGGGGACAGGGAGATACACGAGCAGTACTTC.